This T cell receptor beta chain was identified in a study of blood T cell repertoires in COVID-19. Across the study: The analysed material was cDNA or gDNA that came from T cells, B-cell-depleted T cells, or PBMCs.

Clones were sequenced by immunoSEQ multiplex PCR, and TCRdb holds only the in-frame ones, with some missing. The sample consists of tens of thousands of clones, over 75% of them appearing once. This clone has just a few counts. The material sequenced was peripheral blood. The receptor was isolated from a man between 45 and 60 years old with active COVID-19.

The DNA for the CDR3 is TGTGCCAGCAGCCCCCGACTAGCGGGGGGCACAGATACGCAGTATTTT. It specifies CASSPRLAGGTDTQYF. The chain is built from TRBV11-2 and TRBJ2-3, with 12 bases matching TRBD2. The length of the CDR3 is 16 residues. The V and J ends lost 5 bases and 1 base, in that order; junction bases with no gene match: 4. CDR1 and CDR2 from the germline V gene are SGHAT and FQNNGV.